Below are 22 T cell receptor beta chains sequenced from a single sample in a study of blood T cell repertoires in COVID-19. Sequencing used immunoSEQ multiplex PCR; TCRdb keeps in-frame clones, though not all of them. The data hold some 220,000 clones, with about 81% observed a single time. Sequencing was done on a sample of peripheral blood. Receptor source: a woman in her 70s with COVID-19, enrolled during active disease.

The chain employs TRBV7-2 and TRBJ1-4, with TRBD1 as a possible D gene (6 bases). The germline CDR1 and CDR2 sequences are SGHTA and FQGNSA. The CDR3 runs 16 residues. Trimming cost V 0 bases and J 3 bases, with 11 bases left between them. The CDR3 sequence: CASSLARGVPNEKLFF. DNA for the CDR3: TGTGCCAGCAGCTTAGCCAGGGGCGTACCTAATGAAAAACTGTTTTTT.

The sample holds a few counts of this clone. The J gene is TRBJ1-4, the V gene TRBV6-2 or TRBV6-3; possible D gene TRBD1, 6 bases. V was shortened by 2 bases and J by 0 bases, with 7 bases between the two germline ends. Germline lookup yields CDR1 MNHEY and CDR2 SVGEGT. CDR3 length: 15 amino acids. This CDR3 is CASSYRTATNEKLFF. CDR3 bases: TGTGCCAGCAGTTACCGGACAGCAACTAATGAAAAACTGTTTTTT.

The CDR3 DNA follows: TGTGCCAGCAGTCCGGAGGTGGATACGCAGTATTTT. This gives the protein CASSPEVDTQYF. The chain joins TRBV28 to TRBJ2-3; D might be TRBD2 (5 bases). Trimming took off 5 bases at V and 6 bases at J, with 9 bases between the two ends. The CDR3 runs to 12 residues. The germline V gene encodes CDR1 MDHEN and CDR2 SYDVKM.

This sequence joins TRBV7-9 and TRBJ2-1; D perhaps matches TRBD2 (5 bases). The V and J ends lost 5 bases and 7 bases respectively, with 18 bases between them. The CDR3 contains 15 residues. The germline CDR1 and CDR2 sequences are SEHNR and FQNEAQ (reference sequence). DNA of the CDR3: TGTGCCAGCAGCACAAGGGCGGGCCTAAAGAATGAGCAGTTCTTC. Its protein is CASSTRAGLKNEQFF.

This rearrangement joins TRBV2 to TRBJ2-2; 10 bases align to TRBD1. CDR1 SNHLY and CDR2 FYNNEI come from the germline V gene. This CDR3 has 15 amino acids. With V trimmed by 5 bases and J by 7 bases, 7 bases remained unmatched. In DNA, the CDR3 is TGTGCCAGCAGTAGACAGGGGGCGGGTGTCGGGGAGCTGTTTTTT. Amino acid sequence: CASSRQGAGVGELFF.

This clone was seen a few times. V is TRBV18 and J is TRBJ1-5; 10 nucleotides line up with TRBD1. Germline V gene data show CDR1 as KGHSH and CDR2 as LQKENI. The CDR3 has 14 residues. V shed 5 bases and J 5 bases; nucleotides not matched to a gene: 3. CDR3 bases: TGTGCCAGCTCATTTGGACAGGGGGATCAGCCCCAGCATTTT. It is translated as CASSFGQGDQPQHF.

This sequence joins TRBV6-5 and TRBJ1-1, with TRBD1 identical over 9 bases. The CDR3 sequence is 15 residues long. The V gene's germline CDR1 is MNHEY and CDR2 SVGAGI. Trimming cost V 6 bases and J 3 bases; bases outside gene matches: 8. This CDR3 is CASSRTGGQYTEAFF. Written as DNA, the CDR3 is TGTGCCAGCAGCCGAACAGGGGGCCAGTACACTGAAGCTTTCTTT.

J is TRBJ2-7 and V is TRBV5-6; D might be TRBD1 (6 bases). The germline CDR1 and CDR2 sequences are SGHDT and YYEEEE. This CDR3 is 15 amino acids long. The germline V and J ends were trimmed by 3 bases and 5 bases, with 18 bases remaining between them. The DNA of the CDR3 is TGTGCCAGCAGCTCCTTGGGGGCTAGTTATAACGAGCAGTACTTC. Its translation: CASSSLGASYNEQYF.

The chain couples TRBV15 to TRBJ2-7, with TRBD1 as a possible D gene (6 bases). Germline CDR1 is LNHNV and CDR2 is YYDKDF (reference sequence). V was pared by 3 bases and J by 4 bases, with 7 bases between. The CDR3 contains 12 residues. The CDR3 loop is CATSSGQYEQYF. For the CDR3, the DNA is TGTGCCACCAGCAGCGGACAGTACGAGCAGTACTTC. Combining the CDR3 with reference TRBV15 and TRBJ2-7 gives the whole variable domain DAMVIQNPRYQVTQFGKPVTLSCSQTLNHNVMYWYQQKSSQAPKLLFHYYDKDFNNEADTPDNFQSRRPNTSFCFLDIRSPGLGDTAMYLCATSSGQYEQYFGPGTRLTVT.

This chain connects TRBV7-9 to TRBJ1-1, with a possible D match to TRBD1 (5 bases). Per germline, CDR1 SEHNR and CDR2 FQNEAQ (reference sequence). There are 15 residues in the CDR3. Trimming stripped 1 base from V and 1 base from J, with 10 bases between. CDR3 in DNA: TGTGCCAGCAGCTTAGGTCGCCAGGGGAACACTGAAGCTTTCTTT. This encodes CASSLGRQGNTEAFF.

The chain carries TRBV7-2 and TRBJ1-5; 7 bases line up with TRBD1. CDR3 length: 14 residues. Looked up from germline, CDR1 is SGHTA and CDR2 is FQGNSA. V shed 5 bases, J shed 5 bases, and the junction held 6 bases outside the gene matches. The CDR3 protein is CASSVEGGHQPQHF. DNA for the CDR3: TGTGCCAGCAGCGTCGAAGGGGGCCATCAGCCCCAGCATTTT.

CDR3 residues: CSAREEGRQYF. In DNA, the CDR3 is TGCAGTGCTAGAGAGGAGGGGCGGCAGTATTTT. The chain links TRBV20-1 to TRBJ2-3; tentatively, D is TRBD2 (6 bases). Germline assignment: CDR1 DFQATT and CDR2 SNEGSKA (reference sequence). There are 11 residues in the CDR3. Between the trimmed V and J ends, which lost 0 bases and 11 bases, there was a span of 9 bases.

The J gene is TRBJ2-1, the V gene TRBV24-1; 10 positions match TRBD2. V lost 0 bases and J lost 6; bases outside the gene matches: 7. The length of the CDR3 is 17 residues. Germline CDR1 is KGHDR and CDR2 is SFDVKD. The CDR3 DNA reads TGTGCCACCAGTGATTTGGTCGGTAGCGGGAGGAGCAATGAGCAGTTCTTC. This sequence encodes CATSDLVGSGRSNEQFF.

CDR3 DNA sequence: TGCGCCAGCAGCTTGGGTCCGGAGGGGAATCAGCCCCAGCATTTT. It translates to CASSLGPEGNQPQHF. The rearrangement uses TRBV5-1 and TRBJ1-5; D is possibly TRBD1 (5 bases). CDR3 size: 15 residues. Per the germline V gene, CDR1 is SGHRS and CDR2 is YFSETQ. Trimming took off 0 bases at V and 4 bases at J, with 11 bases between the two ends.

This chain uses TRBV7-2 with TRBJ2-1, with 7 bases that match TRBD1. This CDR3 comprises 14 residues. The V and J ends lost 1 base and 9 bases, in that order; junction bases with no gene match: 6. Germline CDR1 SGHTA, CDR2 FQGNSA. The CDR3 spells CASSLGRQGSEQFF. In DNA, the CDR3 is TGTGCCAGCAGCTTAGGGAGACAGGGCTCTGAGCAGTTCTTC.

The chain recombines TRBV5-4 with TRBJ2-7; maybe TRBD2 (5 bases). Germline loops: CDR1 SGHNT, CDR2 YYREEE (reference sequence). Trimming pared 2 bases from V and 4 bases from J, leaving 25 bases between. The CDR3 loop spans 18 amino acids. CDR3 loop: CASSLLETRTSRMYEQYF. CDR3 nucleotide sequence: TGTGCCAGCAGCTTACTTGAAACCAGGACTTCACGTATGTACGAGCAGTACTTC. Based on the CDR3 plus reference TRBV5-4 and TRBJ2-7, the full variable domain is ETGVTQSPTHLIKTRGQQVTLRCSSQSGHNTVSWYQQALGQGPQFIFQYYREEENGRGNFPPRFSGLQFPNYSSELNVNALELDDSALYLCASSLLETRTSRMYEQYFGPGTRLTVT.

The V and J genes are TRBV7-9 and TRBJ1-5; D gene unclear. This CDR3 comprises 14 residues. Germline loops: CDR1 SEHNR, CDR2 FQNEAQ (reference sequence). Trimming took 2 bases from V and 4 from J, leaving 9 bases between them. CDR3: CASSLIPGNQPQHF. In nucleotides, the CDR3 is TGTGCCAGCAGCTTAATCCCCGGGAATCAGCCCCAGCATTTT.

V usage is TRBV5-1 and J usage is TRBJ1-1, with D unclear. This CDR3 region has 14 residues. V lost 0 bases to trimming and J lost 0 bases, with 6 bases between them. CDR1 and CDR2 (germline): SGHRS, YFSETQ. CDR3 protein: CASSLVAMNTEAFF. In DNA, the CDR3 is TGCGCCAGCAGCTTGGTGGCCATGAACACTGAAGCTTTCTTT.

The chain joins TRBV24-1 to TRBJ2-2, with D possibly matching TRBD2 (5 bases). Germline values: CDR1 KGHDR, CDR2 SFDVKD. The V gene lost 7 bases and the J gene lost 5 bases, with 10 bases spanning the gap. The CDR3 contains 13 residues. CDR3 protein: CATSNGGTGELFF. CDR3 sequence (DNA): TGTGCCACCAGCAACGGAGGTACCGGGGAGCTGTTTTTT.

In this sample, this clone turned up once. The chain has TRBV7-3 and TRBJ2-3; 7 bases map to TRBD2. There are 17 residues in the CDR3. Trimming took 5 bases from V and 3 from J; bases not matched to a gene: 14. The V gene's germline CDR1 is SGHTA and CDR2 FQGTGA. The CDR3 coding sequence is TGTGCCAGCAGCCCTCGGACTAGTCGGGAAGGGACAGATACGCAGTATTTT. This codes for CASSPRTSREGTDTQYF. Full variable domain (remainder filled in from reference TRBV7-3 and TRBJ2-3): GAGVSQTPSNKVTEKGKYVELRCDPISGHTALYWYRQSLGQGPEFLIYFQGTGAADDSGLPNDRFFAVRPEGSVSTLKIQRTERGDSAVYLCASSPRTSREGTDTQYFGPGTRLTVL.

This clone has more than one count but fewer than ten. The chain carries TRBV2 and TRBJ2-7, with 10 nucleotides matching TRBD2. Losses at the gene ends were 6 bases for V and 6 bases for J; bases not matched to a gene: 11. Germline values: CDR1 SNHLY, CDR2 FYNNEI. There are 15 residues in the CDR3. CDR3: CASRTFLAGGGEQYF. DNA of the CDR3: TGTGCCAGCAGGACCTTCTTAGCGGGAGGAGGCGAGCAGTACTTC.

The chain joins TRBV30 to TRBJ2-7; 7 bases are a match to TRBD2. The germline V gene encodes CDR1 GTSNPN and CDR2 SVGIG (reference sequence). The CDR3 has 12 amino acids. The trim removed 5 bases at V and 2 bases at J, leaving 3 bases unmatched. The CDR3 nucleotides read TGTGCCTGGGCTAGCGGACCCTACGAGCAGTACTTC. Translation: CAWASGPYEQYF.